The text below deals with one TCR beta chain. Its antigen is undetermined. Each individual donor underwent a draw of around 9.8 milliliters of peripheral blood. This specimen belongs to a study of blood T cells in healthy people across ages. A sample-barcoded 5' primer and a J-beta primer mix were used in a second PCR of roughly 6 to 11 cycles. TCRdb processed the 5' RACE reads anew with MiXCR; each CDR3 protein has one entry. The sample has about 760,000 distinct CDR3 sequences, about 25% seen once. Study-wide findings and caveats: Changes in expanded clonotypes were possibly confounded, as the CMV status of donors was unknown.

This CDR3 is built from 15 residues. V gave up 5 bases and J gave up 4 bases; unmatched junction bases: 6. CDR1 is MNHEY and CDR2 is SVGAGI in the germline V gene. These sequences were also reported in another study, on T cells of mothers and their children. This second study notes: Per child, 2.8 million or so TCR beta CDR3 reads were obtained, against over 9.5 million per mother. It was found that thymic selection shapes TCR recombination output similarly in related and unrelated pairs.

The sequencing sample was made of blood. The origin of this receptor is a boy aged 10-17 years in good health. The V and J genes are TRBV6-5 and TRBJ2-5; TRBD2 matches at 11 bases. CDR3 sequence reads: CASSPLAGVSETQYF. CDR3 sequence (DNA): TGTGCCAGCAGTCCACTAGCGGGAGTGTCAGAGACCCAGTACTTC.